This T cell receptor beta chain was sequenced during a study of radiation and T cells in renal cell carcinoma. For the study at large: Nephrectomy followed 15 Gy stereotactic body radiation by 4 weeks. Study-level findings and limits: In blood, top tumor clones expanded by 2 weeks, shrinking by 4. No pretreatment tumor biopsies were available for baseline clonotypes.

Time point defined: baseline pretreatment blood. Treatment meaning: 15 Gy SBRT to primary tumor, nephrectomy 4 weeks later. Radiation-treated patients gave blood at baseline, week 2 and week 4. Notes on this clone: Its antigen is not known.

TCRdb's table, derived via immunoSEQ multiplex PCR, lists solely in-frame clones and lacks some. The sample lists around 140,000 clones, roughly 85% seen once, with 20% to 25% in the top ten. The CDR3 is 14 amino acids. The germline V and J ends were trimmed by 0 bases and 7 bases, with 12 bases remaining between them. CDR1 and CDR2 from the germline V gene are ENHRY and SYGVKD. This chain connects TRBV10-3 to TRBJ1-2; D not certain. The sequence was collected from a woman aged 50 to 60 with renal cell carcinoma. The sequenced sample was blood, obtained from a patient whose treatment included radiotherapy and nephrectomy. As DNA, the CDR3 is TGTGCCATCAGTGAGTCGAGAGGGTTCTCTGGCTACACCTTC. It codes for CAISESRGFSGYTF.